The rows below give T cell receptor beta chains drawn from one sample of a study of OX40 agonist ivuxolimab in advanced cancers. The assay was immunoSEQ multiplex PCR, and TCRdb's table has in-frame clones only and misses some. The data show 77,000 or so clones, with about 78% seen just once and approximately 5% held by the top ten. The specimen was CD4+ or CD8+ T cells sorted from blood, collected in a trial of the OX40 agonist ivuxolimab. The origin of the receptors is an adult with an advanced solid tumor such as melanoma, head and neck, liver or kidney cancer. CDR3s include the opening cysteine and the closing phenylalanine or tryptophan. Fields, in order: V gene, clone size, J gene, D gene, CDR3 DNA, CDR3 protein. A D gene is named only where the DNA matches it firmly. Clone size is shown for a subset of rows, as once, few, many or a class of expanded clone.

>TRBV11-2|.|TRBJ1-1|.
TGTGCCAGCAGCTACGTCGAGGCCCTAAAGGATTTCTTT
CASSYVEALKDFF
>TRBV6-5|.|TRBJ2-5|.
TGTGCCAGCAGTTTAACGGAGACCCAGTACTTC
CASSLTETQYF
>TRBV5-1|.|TRBJ1-4|.
TGCGCCAGCAGCTTGGAGGGGAGGACTAATGAAAAACTGTTTTTT
CASSLEGRTNEKLFF
>TRBV7-8|once|TRBJ2-5|TRBD1
TGTGCCAGCAGCTTCCGACAGGGGTTACAAGAGACCCAGTACTTC
CASSFRQGLQETQYF
>TRBV4-1|.|TRBJ2-5|.
TGCGCCAGCAGCCTCAGATTGACAAGACAGGGGAGGGGGGGAGAGACCCAGTACTTC
CASSLRLTRQGRGGETQYF
>TRBV18|.|TRBJ2-1|.
TGTGCCAGCTCACTTCTGGGGGCTAGCGGCCCCCATGAGCAGTTCTTC
CASSLLGASGPHEQFF
>TRBV18|.|TRBJ2-1|TRBD1
TGTGCCAGCTCACCCTACGAAAGACAGGGGGGAATCAATGAGCAGTTCTTC
CASSPYERQGGINEQFF
>TRBV19|.|TRBJ2-1|.
TGTGCCAGTAGTATCGGGGCGTTCTACAATGAGCAGTTCTTC
CASSIGAFYNEQFF
>TRBV2|few|TRBJ2-2|TRBD1
TGTGCCAGCAGTCCCTTCCAGGGGGCGAACACCGGGGAGCTGTTTTTT
CASSPFQGANTGELFF
>TRBV5-1|.|TRBJ1-1|.
TGCGCCAGCAGCTTCGGAGGGGGGAACACTGAAGCTTTCTTT
CASSFGGGNTEAFF
>TRBV12-5|.|TRBJ2-3|TRBD1
TGTGCTAGTGGTTTGGTACCCGGACAGGGTATCGCAGATACGCAGTATTTT
CASGLVPGQGIADTQYF
>TRBV30|few|TRBJ1-2|.
TGTGCCTGGAGTTTTGGACAGACCTATGGCTACACCTTC
CAWSFGQTYGYTF
>TRBV6-6|.|TRBJ1-1|TRBD1
TGTGCCAGCAGTTTCAGACAGGGAGGGAACACTGAAGCTTTCTTT
CASSFRQGGNTEAFF
>TRBV19|few|TRBJ1-4|.
TGTGCCAGTAGGCCCGGGGCCCACAATGAAAAACTGTTTTTT
CASRPGAHNEKLFF
>TRBV5-6|.|TRBJ2-7|.
TGTGCCAGCAGCCGCCGACAGTACTCCTACGAGCAGTACTTC
CASSRRQYSYEQYF
>TRBV6-5|.|TRBJ1-2|.
TGTGCCAGCAGCGCCCCTAGTCGGCGGGGCTACACCTTC
CASSAPSRRGYTF
>TRBV7-9|.|TRBJ2-2|.
TGTGCCAGCAGCTTAGGGTCCGGGGGTACCGGGGAGCTGTTTTTT
CASSLGSGGTGELFF
>TRBV15|.|TRBJ2-1|TRBD2
TGTGCCACCAGCCGCGGGGGGGCCGGGAATGAGCAGTTCTTC
CATSRGGAGNEQFF
>TRBV19|.|TRBJ2-2|.
TGTGCCAGCAGGCCGGGACTCGGGAACACCGGGGAGCTGTTTTTT
CASRPGLGNTGELFF
>TRBV19|.|TRBJ1-5|.
TGTGCCAGTAGTATAGCGGCCCTCCGGGGCAATCAGCCCCAGCATTTT
CASSIAALRGNQPQHF
>TRBV10-3|.|TRBJ2-3|TRBD2
TGTGCCACCCTGGGTAGCGGGGGGGCAGATACGCAGTATTTT
CATLGSGGADTQYF
>TRBV5-1|.|TRBJ1-1|.
TGCGCCAGCAGCTGGGGTGGGTTTGGAAAGAACACTGAAGCTTTCTTT
CASSWGGFGKNTEAFF
>TRBV28|.|TRBJ2-5|TRBD2
TGTGCCAGCAGTCCCTGGACTAGGCACACTGAAGAGACCCAGTACTTC
CASSPWTRHTEETQYF
>TRBV28|many|TRBJ1-2|TRBD1
TGTGCCAGCACCTCCCCCCCGGACAGGGGTCATGGCTACACCTTC
CASTSPPDRGHGYTF
>TRBV27|.|TRBJ1-2|.
TGTGCCAGCAGTTTAATAGGGGACCTTAACTATGGCTACACCTTC
CASSLIGDLNYGYTF
>TRBV10-2|.|TRBJ2-3|.
TGCGCCAGCAGTGTTCCAGATACGCAGTATTTT
CASSVPDTQYF
>TRBV6-1|.|TRBJ2-7|TRBD2
TGTGCCAGCAGTCGGACTAGCGGAACCTACGAGCAGTACTTC
CASSRTSGTYEQYF
>TRBV6-5|.|TRBJ1-1|TRBD1
TGTGCCAGCAGTTACTACGGACAGGGAGGCACTGAAGCTTTCTTT
CASSYYGQGGTEAFF
>TRBV10-3|.|TRBJ2-5|.
TGTGCCATAACGCGGACCCAGGGAGAGACCCAGTACTTC
CAITRTQGETQYF
>TRBV5-1|.|TRBJ2-3|.
TGCGCCAGCAGCCCCCGCACAGATACGCAGTATTTT
CASSPRTDTQYF
>TRBV6-4|few|TRBJ1-5|.
TGTGCCAGCAGTGAATCGGGGGATCAGCCCCAGCATTTT
CASSESGDQPQHF
>TRBV5-1|.|TRBJ1-5|TRBD1
TGCGCCAGCAGCTTTCGACAGGGGGCTCCTGGCAATCAGCCCCAGCATTTT
CASSFRQGAPGNQPQHF
>TRBV29-1|.|TRBJ1-4|TRBD1
TGCAGCGTTGGACAGGGTTTCGAAAAACTGTTTTTT
CSVGQGFEKLFF
>TRBV4-3|.|TRBJ2-7|TRBD2
TGCGCCAGCAGCCAAGGACTAGCGGGCTCCTACGAGCAGTACTTC
CASSQGLAGSYEQYF
>TRBV9|.|TRBJ2-2|TRBD2
TGTGCCAGCAGCCCTCGGGGGGGGAACACCGGGGAGCTGTTTTTT
CASSPRGGNTGELFF
>TRBV28|.|TRBJ2-7|.
TGTGCCAGCAGTTTAACAAGGGAGCAGTACTTC
CASSLTREQYF
>TRBV28|.|TRBJ2-3|.
TGTGCCAGCAACCCTCCCGGGACCGTCCATGGTACGCAGTATTTT
CASNPPGTVHGTQYF
>TRBV30|.|TRBJ1-2|.
TGTGCCTGGAGCAGGCCGGGAGCACATGGCTACACCTTC
CAWSRPGAHGYTF
>TRBV5-1|.|TRBJ2-6|TRBD2
TGCGCCAGCAGCCGGGGGGACGGCCCCAACTCTGGGGCCAACGTCCTGACTTTC
CASSRGDGPNSGANVLTF
>TRBV18|.|TRBJ2-3|TRBD1
TGTGCCAGCTCACCGAAGGGGGCTACAGATACGCAGTATTTT
CASSPKGATDTQYF
>TRBV19|.|TRBJ1-5|TRBD1
TGTGCCAGTATCAGAGCCGGGACAGGGGCTCGGGGGCCCCAGCATTTT
CASIRAGTGARGPQHF
>TRBV18|.|TRBJ2-3|TRBD2
TGTGCCAGCTCGGGGCTAAGCGGGGGCACAGATACGCAGTATTTT
CASSGLSGGTDTQYF
>TRBV28|.|TRBJ2-7|TRBD2
TGTGCCAGCACCTCGAGGACTAGTAGGTACGAGCAGTACTTC
CASTSRTSRYEQYF
>TRBV7-8|.|TRBJ2-7|.
TGTGCCAGCAGCTTAGAGCTCGGACGGGAGATCCCCTACGAGCAGTACTTC
CASSLELGREIPYEQYF
>TRBV21-1|.|TRBJ1-1|.
TGTGCCAGCAGCAAAGCCCTCTTCGGACAGGGTTGCACTGAAGCTTTCTTT
CASSKALFGQGCTEAFF
>TRBV2|.|TRBJ2-1|.
TGTGCCAGCAGTGGAGACCAACCCGGGAGCTACAATGAGCAGTTCTTC
CASSGDQPGSYNEQFF